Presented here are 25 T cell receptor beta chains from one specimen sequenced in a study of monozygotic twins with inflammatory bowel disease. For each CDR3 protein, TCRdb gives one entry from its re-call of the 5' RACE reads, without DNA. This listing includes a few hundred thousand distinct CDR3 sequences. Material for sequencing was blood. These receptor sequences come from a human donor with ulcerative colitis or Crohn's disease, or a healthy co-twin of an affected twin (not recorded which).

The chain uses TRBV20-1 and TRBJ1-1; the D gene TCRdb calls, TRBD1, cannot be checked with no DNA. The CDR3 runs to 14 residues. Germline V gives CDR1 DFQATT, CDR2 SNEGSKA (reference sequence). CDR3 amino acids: CSARTGRLDTEAFF.

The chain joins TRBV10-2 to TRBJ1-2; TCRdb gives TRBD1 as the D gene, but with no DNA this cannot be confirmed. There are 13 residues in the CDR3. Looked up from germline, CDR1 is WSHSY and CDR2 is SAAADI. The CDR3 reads CASSGGTVFGYTF.

The chain's CDR3 is CASSLKGASSGANVLTF. The rearrangement joins TRBV5-4 to TRBJ2-6; TCRdb returns TRBD1, unconfirmable since there is no DNA. Germline lookup yields CDR1 SGHNT and CDR2 YYREEE (reference sequence). CDR3 length: 17 residues.

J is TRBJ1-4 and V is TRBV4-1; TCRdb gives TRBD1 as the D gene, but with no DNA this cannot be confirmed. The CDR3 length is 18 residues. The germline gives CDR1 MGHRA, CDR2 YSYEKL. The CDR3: CASSQDPGLPVGNEKLFF.

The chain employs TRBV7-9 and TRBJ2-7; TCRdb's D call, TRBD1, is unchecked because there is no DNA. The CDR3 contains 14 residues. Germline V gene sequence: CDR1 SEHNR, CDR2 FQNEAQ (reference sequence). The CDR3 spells CASRGGLSGGEQYF.

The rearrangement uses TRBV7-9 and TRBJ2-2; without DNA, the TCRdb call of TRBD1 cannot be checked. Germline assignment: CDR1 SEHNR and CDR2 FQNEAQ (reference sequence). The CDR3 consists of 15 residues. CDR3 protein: CASTPRGGNTGELFF.

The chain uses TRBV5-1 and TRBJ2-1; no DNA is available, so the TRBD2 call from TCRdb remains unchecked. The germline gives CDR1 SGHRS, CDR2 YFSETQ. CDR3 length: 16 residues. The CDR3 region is CASSFSGGSSYNEQFF.

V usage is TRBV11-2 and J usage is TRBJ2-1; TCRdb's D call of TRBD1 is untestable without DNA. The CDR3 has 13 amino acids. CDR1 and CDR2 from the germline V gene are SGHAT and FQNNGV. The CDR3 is CASSPVRGNEQFF.

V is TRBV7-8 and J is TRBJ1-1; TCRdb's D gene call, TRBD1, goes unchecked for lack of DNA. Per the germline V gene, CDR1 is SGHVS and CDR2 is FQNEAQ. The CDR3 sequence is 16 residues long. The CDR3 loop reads CASSQLQGLGNTEAFF.

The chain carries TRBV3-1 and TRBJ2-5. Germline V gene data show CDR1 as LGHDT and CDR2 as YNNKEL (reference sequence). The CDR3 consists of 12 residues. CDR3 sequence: CASSQVRETQYF.

The CDR3 region is CASSSGQGSSYEQYF. The genes are TRBV5-1 and TRBJ2-7; TCRdb reports TRBD1, a call that lacks DNA to check it against. The CDR3 loop spans 15 amino acids. Germline assignment: CDR1 SGHRS and CDR2 YFSETQ.

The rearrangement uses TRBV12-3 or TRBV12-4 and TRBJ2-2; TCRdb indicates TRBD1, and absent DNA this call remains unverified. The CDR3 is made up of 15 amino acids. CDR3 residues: CASSTGQGNTGELFF.

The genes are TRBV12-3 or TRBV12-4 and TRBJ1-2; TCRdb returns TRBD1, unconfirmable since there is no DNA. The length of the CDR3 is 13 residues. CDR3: CASSLWGNYGYTF.

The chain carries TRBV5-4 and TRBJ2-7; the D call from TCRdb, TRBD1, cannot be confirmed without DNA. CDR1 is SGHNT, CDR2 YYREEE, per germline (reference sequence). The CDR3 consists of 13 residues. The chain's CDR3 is CASSFSGESEQYF.

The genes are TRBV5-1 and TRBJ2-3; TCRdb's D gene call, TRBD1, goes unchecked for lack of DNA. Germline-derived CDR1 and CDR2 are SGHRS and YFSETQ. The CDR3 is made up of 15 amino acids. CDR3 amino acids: CASSQGQIGTDTQYF.

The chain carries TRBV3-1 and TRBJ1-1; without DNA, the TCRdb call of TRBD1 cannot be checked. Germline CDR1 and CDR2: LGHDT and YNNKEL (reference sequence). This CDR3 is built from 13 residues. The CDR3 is CASSQVERGLAFF.

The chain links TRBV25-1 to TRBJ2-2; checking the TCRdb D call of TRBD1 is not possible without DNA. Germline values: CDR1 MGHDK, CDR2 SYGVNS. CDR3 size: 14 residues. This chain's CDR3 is CASSVDRGPGELFF.

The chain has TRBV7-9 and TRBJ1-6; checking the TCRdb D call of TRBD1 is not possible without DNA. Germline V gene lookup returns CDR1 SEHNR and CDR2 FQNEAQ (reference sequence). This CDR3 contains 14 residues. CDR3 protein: CASSLYRGSGFLHF.

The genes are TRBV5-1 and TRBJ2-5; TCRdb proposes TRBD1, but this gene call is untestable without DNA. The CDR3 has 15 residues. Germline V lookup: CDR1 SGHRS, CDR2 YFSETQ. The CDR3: CASRQRGDRKETQYF.

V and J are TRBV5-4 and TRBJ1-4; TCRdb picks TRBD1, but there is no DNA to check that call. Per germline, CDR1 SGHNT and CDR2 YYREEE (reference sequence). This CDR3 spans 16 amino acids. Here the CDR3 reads CASSVTGGGTNEKLFF.

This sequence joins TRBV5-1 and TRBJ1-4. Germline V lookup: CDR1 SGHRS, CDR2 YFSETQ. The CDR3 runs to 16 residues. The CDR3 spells CASSLAGEQRYEKLFF.

This chain's CDR3 is CASSGKGATKNMQYF. The rearrangement uses TRBV19 and TRBJ2-4; TCRdb indicates TRBD1, and absent DNA this call remains unverified. Germline V gene data show CDR1 as LNHDA and CDR2 as SQIVND (reference sequence). This CDR3 has 15 residues.

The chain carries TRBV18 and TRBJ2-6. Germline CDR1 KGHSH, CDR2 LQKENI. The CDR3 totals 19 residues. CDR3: CASSPRTNSITSGANVLTF.

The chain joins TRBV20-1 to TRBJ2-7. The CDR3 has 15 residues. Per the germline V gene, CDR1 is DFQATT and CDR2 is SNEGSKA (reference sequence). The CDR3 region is CSAREQFYNSYEQYF.

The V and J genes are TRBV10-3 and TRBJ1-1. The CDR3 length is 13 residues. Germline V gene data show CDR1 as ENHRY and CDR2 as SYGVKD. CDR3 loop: CAIRDGSDSEAFF.